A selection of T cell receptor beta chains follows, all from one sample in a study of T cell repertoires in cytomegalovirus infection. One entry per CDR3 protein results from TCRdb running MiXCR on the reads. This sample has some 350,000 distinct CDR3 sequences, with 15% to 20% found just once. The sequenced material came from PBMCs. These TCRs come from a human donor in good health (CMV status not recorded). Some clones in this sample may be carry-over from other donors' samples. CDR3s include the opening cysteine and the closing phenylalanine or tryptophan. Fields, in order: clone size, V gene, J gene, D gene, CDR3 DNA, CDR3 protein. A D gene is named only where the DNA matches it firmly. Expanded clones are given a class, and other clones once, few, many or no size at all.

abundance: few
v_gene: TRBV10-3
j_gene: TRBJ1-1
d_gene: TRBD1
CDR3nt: TGCCGCACGGCCCAGGGGGACACTGAAGCTTTCTTT
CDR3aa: CRTAQGDTEAFF

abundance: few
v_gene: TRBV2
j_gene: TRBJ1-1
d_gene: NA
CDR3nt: TGTGCCAGCAGTGGGCAGCTATTGAACACTGAAGCTTTCTTT
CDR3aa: CASSGQLLNTEAFF

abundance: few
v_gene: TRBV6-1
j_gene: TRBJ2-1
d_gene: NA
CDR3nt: TGTGCCAGCAGTTCGACCCATGACCGTCCCCGCGATGAGCAGTTCTTC
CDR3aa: CASSSTHDRPRDEQFF

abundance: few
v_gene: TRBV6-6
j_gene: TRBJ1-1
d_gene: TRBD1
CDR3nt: TGTGCCAGCAGCACTCAGGACAGGGTTTGGTCTGAAGCTTTCTTT
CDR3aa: CASSTQDRVWSEAFF

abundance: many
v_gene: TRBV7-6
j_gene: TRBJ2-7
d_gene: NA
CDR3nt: TGTGCCAGCAGCCCCGGCAACTCCTACGAGCAGTACTTC
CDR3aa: CASSPGNSYEQYF

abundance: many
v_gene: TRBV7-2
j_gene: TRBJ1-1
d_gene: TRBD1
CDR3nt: TGTGCCAGCAGCTTTGGACAGGGAGGTGGGAACACTGAAGCTTTCTTT
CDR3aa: CASSFGQGGGNTEAFF

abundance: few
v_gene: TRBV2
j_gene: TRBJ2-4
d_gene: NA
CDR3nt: TGTGCCAGCCGTACCCTCCGGGACCTAGCCAAAAACATTCAGTACTTC
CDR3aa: CASRTLRDLAKNIQYF

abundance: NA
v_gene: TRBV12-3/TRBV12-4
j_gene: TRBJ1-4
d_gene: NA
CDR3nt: TGTGCCAGCAGTTTAGCGCGAGGGGCAGGTGCTAATGAAAAACTGTTTTTT
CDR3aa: CASSLARGAGANEKLFF

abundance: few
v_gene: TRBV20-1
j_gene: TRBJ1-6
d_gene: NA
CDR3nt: TGCAGTGCAACCGACACCGAGCAGCCACCCCTCCACTTT
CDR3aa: CSATDTEQPPLHF

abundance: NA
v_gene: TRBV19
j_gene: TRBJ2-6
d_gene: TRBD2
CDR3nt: TGTGCCAGTAGTATGGCAGGGAGGGCTGGGGCCAACGTCCTGACTTTC
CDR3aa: CASSMAGRAGANVLTF

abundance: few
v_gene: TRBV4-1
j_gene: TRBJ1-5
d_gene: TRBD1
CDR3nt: TGCGCCAGCTCCCAGTCGACAGGGCGTTATAGCAATCAGCCCCAGCATTTT
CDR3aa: CASSQSTGRYSNQPQHF

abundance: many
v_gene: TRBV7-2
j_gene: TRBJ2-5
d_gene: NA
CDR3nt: TGTGCCAGCACCCCGCTGAGGGGAGGGGGTGAGACCCAGTACTTC
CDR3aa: CASTPLRGGGETQYF

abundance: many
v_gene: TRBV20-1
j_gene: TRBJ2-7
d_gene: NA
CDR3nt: TGCAGTGCTGAAAACGGAAGGATAAGCTCCTACGAGCAGTACTTC
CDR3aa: CSAENGRISSYEQYF

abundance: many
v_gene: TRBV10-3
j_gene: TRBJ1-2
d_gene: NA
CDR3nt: TGTGCCTCGGGGCACCAGGCAGCCGGCTACACCTTC
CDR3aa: CASGHQAAGYTF

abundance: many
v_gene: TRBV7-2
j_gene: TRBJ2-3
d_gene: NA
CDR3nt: TGTGCCAGCAGCCGCCGGAGGAACACAGATACGCAGTATTTT
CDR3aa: CASSRRRNTDTQYF

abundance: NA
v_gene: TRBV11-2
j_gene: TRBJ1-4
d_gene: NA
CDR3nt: TGTGCCAGCAGTTCCCCCCTCAAAGAAAAACTGTTTTTT
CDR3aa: CASSSPLKEKLFF

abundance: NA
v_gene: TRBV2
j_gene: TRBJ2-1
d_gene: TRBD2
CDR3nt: TGTGCCAGCAGTGAACAGCGGGAGGCTTATGAGCAGTTCTTC
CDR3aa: CASSEQREAYEQFF

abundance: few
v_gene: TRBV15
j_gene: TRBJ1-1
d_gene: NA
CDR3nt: TGTGCCACCAGCAAACTACAGGGTCGGTCTGAAGCTTTCTTT
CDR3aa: CATSKLQGRSEAFF

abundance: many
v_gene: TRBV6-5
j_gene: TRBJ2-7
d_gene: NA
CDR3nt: TGTGCCAGCAGTTACTCGGGGGTTCCAGTCTACGAGCAGTACTTC
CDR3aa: CASSYSGVPVYEQYF

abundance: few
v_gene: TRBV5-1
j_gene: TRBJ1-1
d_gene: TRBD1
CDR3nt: TGCGCCAGCAGCTTGGATGGACAGGGGACGTATACTGAAGCTTTCTTT
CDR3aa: CASSLDGQGTYTEAFF

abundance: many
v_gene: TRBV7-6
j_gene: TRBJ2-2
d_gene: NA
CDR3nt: TGTGCCAGCAGCTTAGACAGAAGGAACACCGGGGAGCTGTTTTTT
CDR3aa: CASSLDRRNTGELFF

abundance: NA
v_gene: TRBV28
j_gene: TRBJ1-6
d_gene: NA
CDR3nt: TGTGCCAGCGTTACAGGGTCTCTCTCCTATAATTCACCCCTCCACTTT
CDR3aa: CASVTGSLSYNSPLHF